This T cell receptor beta chain derives from a study of blood T cells in healthy people across ages. This clonotype was seen a handful of times. Combining a sample-barcoded 5' primer with a J-beta primer mix, a second PCR ran for roughly 7 to 12 cycles. TCRdb called the 5' RACE reads again in MiXCR, with one record for every CDR3 protein. The sample comprises roughly 1.4 million distinct CDR3 sequences, almost 60% of which are singletons, and over 6.5% rests with the top ten. Trimming shortened V by 4 bases and J by 0 bases, and 17 bases separated the two germline ends. The CDR3 runs to 17 residues. The chain uses TRBV5-3 and TRBJ2-4; D is perhaps TRBD1 or TRBD2 (8 bases each). TRBV5-3 is marked as an open reading frame, function uncertain. The sequence was obtained from a man aged 18 to 29 in good health. Sequencing used blood. DNA for the CDR3: TGTGCCAGAAGCCAGGGGGCCGGGGGGGAAGCCAAAAACATTCAGTACTTC. Amino acids: CARSQGAGGEAKNIQYF.